These T cell receptor beta chains were read from a single sample in a study of OX40 agonist ivuxolimab in advanced cancers. Some clones are missing from TCRdb's copy, which holds only in-frame ones; the method was immunoSEQ multiplex PCR. This sample has 65,000 to 90,000 clones; about 90% occur once, and the top ten carry roughly 0.5%. This specimen was CD4+ or CD8+ T cells sorted from blood, taken in a trial of the OX40 agonist ivuxolimab. These receptors all stem from an adult with an advanced solid tumor such as melanoma, head and neck, liver or kidney cancer. Each CDR3 is given with its conserved first and last residue. Each record gives: J gene, D gene, V gene, clone size, CDR3 DNA, CDR3 protein. A D gene is named only where the DNA matches it firmly. Clone size is stated in some rows and not others, as once, few, many or a class when expanded.

TRBJ1-5 TRBD1 TRBV4-1 . TGCGCCAGCAGCGATACCGGGACAGGGTCTAGCAATCAGCCCCAGCATTTT CASSDTGTGSSNQPQHF
TRBJ1-3 TRBD1 TRBV27 . TGTGCCAGCACCGACAGGGTGGGTGGTGGAAACACCATATATTTT CASTDRVGGGNTIYF
TRBJ2-7 . TRBV28 . TGTGCCAGCAGTTTAGGGGTTGGCGAGCAGTACTTC CASSLGVGEQYF
TRBJ2-7 . TRBV5-4 . TGTGCCAGCAGCTTGAACCGGGACCTCGAGCAGTACTTC CASSLNRDLEQYF
TRBJ1-5 . TRBV19 few TGTGCCAGTACGGGGGGGCGACAGCCCCAGCATTTT CASTGGRQPQHF
TRBJ2-5 TRBD2 TRBV5-8 . TGTGCCAGCAGCTTGAGCGGGAAAGAGACCCAGTACTTC CASSLSGKETQYF
TRBJ1-1 . TRBV19 . TGTGCCAGTAACCCCGGTTCGGGGCCATTGAACACTGAAGCTTTCTTT CASNPGSGPLNTEAFF
TRBJ1-6 TRBD1 TRBV5-1 . TGCGCCAGCAGCTTATCCGGGACAGGGAATTCACCCCTCCACTTT CASSLSGTGNSPLHF
TRBJ1-3 TRBD1 TRBV19 . TGTGCCAGTAGTGCCGACAGGGTAACCACCATATATTTT CASSADRVTTIYF
TRBJ2-4 TRBD1 TRBV5-5 . TGTGCCAGCAGCCCCAGGACAGGGTGGGAAGCCAAAAACATTCAGTACTTC CASSPRTGWEAKNIQYF
TRBJ2-1 TRBD1 TRBV5-1 . TGCGCCAGCAGCTTCCGGGACAGGCTGAACAATGAGCAGTTCTTC CASSFRDRLNNEQFF
TRBJ2-3 TRBD2 TRBV18 . TGTGCCAGCTCACCCTTAGCGGGCCACACAGATACGCAGTATTTT CASSPLAGHTDTQYF
TRBJ1-3 . TRBV28 once TGTGCCAGCAGTCTTCGGGGCCGAAGCTCTGGAAACACCATATATTTT CASSLRGRSSGNTIYF
TRBJ1-2 TRBD1 TRBV28 . TGTGCCAGCAAGCCGGCGACAGGGCCGTATGGCTACACCTTC CASKPATGPYGYTF
TRBJ1-4 . TRBV6-5 . TGTGCCAGTCAAGTCAGTCCGTCCACGCAAAAACTGTTTTTT CASQVSPSTQKLFF
TRBJ1-2 . TRBV18 . TGTGCCAGCTCACCAAGGGGGGCTTACTATGGCTACACCTTC CASSPRGAYYGYTF
TRBJ1-1 . TRBV5-5 . TGTGCCAGCAGCTTGGCCACTGTGATACCTGAAGCTTTCTTT CASSLATVIPEAFF
TRBJ2-7 TRBD2 TRBV15 once TGTGCCACCAGCAGATATAGGACTAGCGGGAGGAACGAGCAGTACTTC CATSRYRTSGRNEQYF
TRBJ1-1 . TRBV5-1 . TGCGCCAGCAGCAGGGGTCCAGGAAACACTGAAGCTTTCTTT CASSRGPGNTEAFF
TRBJ2-2 TRBD1 TRBV9 few TGTGCCAGCAGCACTGGACAGGGCCACACCGGGGAGCTGTTTTTT CASSTGQGHTGELFF
TRBJ1-5 . TRBV28 . TGTGCCAGCAGCCCACCAGGGACATTGAAGGGGTATAGCAATCAGCCCCAGCATTTT CASSPPGTLKGYSNQPQHF
TRBJ2-7 . TRBV2 . TGTGCCAGCAGTCGCACAGCCTACGAGCAGTACTTC CASSRTAYEQYF
TRBJ2-7 . TRBV15 . TGTGCCACCAGCAGAGATCGGGCGAAGACCTACGAGCAGTACTTC CATSRDRAKTYEQYF
TRBJ1-5 . TRBV11-2 . TGTGCCAGCAGCGGAGGTTTGAATCAGCCCCAGCATTTT CASSGGLNQPQHF
TRBJ2-1 . TRBV12-2 once TGTGCAAGTCGCTTAAGTAGATACAATGAGCAGTTCTTC CASRLSRYNEQFF
TRBJ2-4 . TRBV5-1 . TGCGCCAGCAGCTTGGTGGTGGGGATGGGAGCCAAAAACATTCAGTACTTC CASSLVVGMGAKNIQYF
TRBJ1-4 TRBD1 TRBV19 . TGTGCCAGCCGGGACAGGCATGAAAAACTGTTTTTT CASRDRHEKLFF
TRBJ1-2 . TRBV9 . TGTGCCAGCAGCCGGGGGGGCGAGGACTATGGCTACACCTTC CASSRGGEDYGYTF
TRBJ2-7 . TRBV4-1 . TGCGCCAGCAGCCAACCTACTAGTCAGAGCTCCTACGAGCAGTACTTC CASSQPTSQSSYEQYF
TRBJ1-5 . TRBV6-5 . TGTGCCAGCAGTTGGGACGGCGGTAGCAATCAGCCCCAGCATTTT CASSWDGGSNQPQHF
TRBJ2-1 . TRBV5-1 few TGCGCCAGCAGCTTGGTCCAGTCCGCCGGCGAGCAGTTCTTC CASSLVQSAGEQFF
TRBJ2-3 . TRBV25-1 . TGTGCCAGCAGTGAATACAACACAGATACGCAGTATTTT CASSEYNTDTQYF
TRBJ1-5 . TRBV29-1 . TGCAGCGTTGTTTATGAGGGGACGGGGCCCCAGCATTTT CSVVYEGTGPQHF
TRBJ2-1 . TRBV9 . TGTGCCAGCAGCCCAAGACCCGGGGGCACAGACAATGAGCAGTTCTTC CASSPRPGGTDNEQFF
TRBJ1-3 . TRBV4-1 . TGCGCCAGCAGCCAAGATTTTGGAGGCTACTCTGGAAACACCATATATTTT CASSQDFGGYSGNTIYF
TRBJ2-3 TRBD2 TRBV2 . TGTGCCAGCAGCACATCCTTAGCGGGAGGGGATACGCAGTATTTT CASSTSLAGGDTQYF
TRBJ2-2 TRBD1 TRBV7-9 . TGTGCCAGCAGCTTAGCTCCAGGACAGGGTTACACCGGGGAGCTGTTTTTT CASSLAPGQGYTGELFF
TRBJ2-7 . TRBV2 . TGTGCCAGCAGTGTTACGCCGTACGAGCAGTACTTC CASSVTPYEQYF
TRBJ2-5 . TRBV10-3 . TGTGCCATCAGTGATTACAAACCTAGCGCACCCCAAGAGACCCAGTACTTC CAISDYKPSAPQETQYF
TRBJ2-7 . TRBV27 . TGTGCCAGCAGTTTACGACAGTCGCCCTCCTACGAGCAGTACTTC CASSLRQSPSYEQYF
TRBJ1-2 . TRBV5-6 . TGTGCCAGCAGCTTGGTCGGGGACCCAACGAACTATGGCTACACCTTC CASSLVGDPTNYGYTF
TRBJ1-1 TRBD1 TRBV29-1 . TGCAGCGTTGGACAGGGGGCCAGTGAAGCTTTCTTT CSVGQGASEAFF
TRBJ2-7 TRBD1 TRBV28 . TGTGCCAGCAGATCACAGGGGGCTCATACCTACGAGCAGTACTTC CASRSQGAHTYEQYF
TRBJ2-4 . TRBV10-2 . TGCGCCAGCAGACGTAGCAGGGCTGATATAGCCAAAAACATTCAGTACTTC CASRRSRADIAKNIQYF
TRBJ1-1 . TRBV7-7 . TGTGCTAGCTACCGAGGGAACACTGAAGCTTTCTTT CASYRGNTEAFF
TRBJ2-2 TRBD1 TRBV5-1 . TGCGCCAGCAGGCGGACAGGGGAGGGCACCGGGGAGCTGTTTTTT CASRRTGEGTGELFF
TRBJ1-1 . TRBV29-1 . TGCAGCGGAACTTCAGGGGCCTCGGGCACTGAAGCTTTCTTT CSGTSGASGTEAFF
TRBJ2-3 TRBD2 TRBV19 . TGTGCCAGTAGTGTCTCCACAGCGGGACTCACAGATACGCAGTATTTT CASSVSTAGLTDTQYF
TRBJ2-7 . TRBV9 . TGTGCCAGCAGCCGGGACGAGCAGTACTTC CASSRDEQYF
TRBJ2-5 TRBD2 TRBV10-1 . TGCGCCAGCAGTGAGTCGAAACTAGCGGGAGCGGAGACCCAGTACTTC CASSESKLAGAETQYF
TRBJ1-3 . TRBV9 . TGTGCCAGCAGCGTAGAGGCAGGGTTCCTCTCTGGAAACACCATATATTTT CASSVEAGFLSGNTIYF
TRBJ1-3 TRBD1 TRBV7-9 . TGTGCCAGCAGCTTGGGGACAGGATTGTTGAACACCATATATTTT CASSLGTGLLNTIYF
TRBJ2-7 . TRBV5-4 few TGTGCCAGCAGCGCGGGGACAGCTAGCTCCTACGAGCAGTACTTC CASSAGTASSYEQYF
TRBJ2-1 . TRBV5-1 . TGCGCCAGCAGCTTACAGCTACAATCACCCTACAATGAGCAGTTCTTC CASSLQLQSPYNEQFF
TRBJ2-1 . TRBV18 . TGTGCCAGCTCACCACCGGGGAAAGAAACTATCTACAATGAGCAGTTCTTC CASSPPGKETIYNEQFF
TRBJ2-1 TRBD1 TRBV28 . TGTGCCAGCAGCCCCGGGACAGGGGGGACGGGTGAGCAGTTCTTC CASSPGTGGTGEQFF
TRBJ2-7 TRBD2 TRBV4-1 once TGCGCCAGCAGCGCTGGACTAGCGCGCTCCTACGAGCAGTACTTC CASSAGLARSYEQYF
TRBJ1-2 . TRBV6-1 . TGTGCCAGCAGAACCGGGACACCAAACTATGGCTACACCTTC CASRTGTPNYGYTF
TRBJ2-7 TRBD2 TRBV30 . TGTGCCTCATCCGGGGGGCGGGAGGGCCAAGCCTACGAGCAGTACTTC CASSGGREGQAYEQYF